These 27 T cell receptor beta chains share one sample of origin, sequenced in a study of cytomegalovirus exposure and HLA in healthy donors. Vbeta (60) and Jbeta (13) primers were used in the PCR. Using immunoSEQ multiplex PCR, the repertoire was profiled, and TCRdb retains in-frame clones only, with some absent. The sample includes approximately 120,000 clones, 60% to 85% of them seen just once. The sequencing input was PBMCs. The receptors were gathered from a man aged 30 to 39 in good health and CMV-seronegative.

This chain connects TRBV7-2 to TRBJ2-7; D gene unclear. The CDR3 totals 14 residues. Germline loops: CDR1 SGHTA, CDR2 FQGNSA. The CDR3 loop is CATRFSTQNYEQYF. The CDR3 DNA sequence: TGTGCAACCAGATTTTCGACTCAAAACTACGAGCAGTACTTC.

The chain joins TRBV10-3 to TRBJ2-3, with TRBD2 matching over 7 bases. Losses at the gene ends were 10 bases for V and 4 bases for J; bases not matched to a gene: 14. The CDR3 is made up of 15 amino acids. Germline-derived CDR1 and CDR2 are ENHRY and SYGVKD. The CDR3 sequence: CATTGGSGGSDTQYF. CDR3 coding DNA: TGTGCCACCACGGGCGGGAGTGGGGGTTCAGATACGCAGTATTTT.

The V and J genes are TRBV5-1 and TRBJ1-2; 8 bases map to TRBD1. The CDR3 has 17 residues. Trimming at V came to 4 bases and at J to 11 bases, leaving 22 bases not matched to a gene. In germline, CDR1 is SGHRS, CDR2 YFSETQ. CDR3 loop: CASSLNDIRNQGARYTF. The DNA of the CDR3 is TGCGCCAGCAGCCTAAATGATATCAGAAATCAGGGGGCGCGTTACACCTTC.

There are a few counts of this clone. V usage is TRBV7-9 and J usage is TRBJ1-1; possibly TRBD1 for D (6 bases). The CDR3 has 14 residues. V was clipped by 5 bases and J by 5 bases, with 15 bases between them. The germline gives CDR1 SEHNR, CDR2 FQNEAQ (reference sequence). This CDR3 is CASSVRDQGTEAFF. CDR3 nucleotide sequence: TGTGCCAGCAGCGTCCGGGATCAGGGGACTGAAGCTTTCTTT.

The rearrangement uses TRBV5-4 and TRBJ2-3; 7 bases line up with TRBD1. The CDR3 is 13 amino acids. Germline V gives CDR1 SGHNT, CDR2 YYREEE (reference sequence). J was trimmed by 0 bases and V by 5 bases; bases with no gene match: 0. The CDR3 DNA follows: TGTGCCAGCAGGGACAGGAGCACAGATACGCAGTATTTT. Translating gives CASRDRSTDTQYF.

The chain is built from TRBV7-2 and TRBJ1-1; D not resolved. CDR3 length: 14 amino acids. CDR1 is SGHTA and CDR2 is FQGNSA in the germline V gene. V lost 5 bases and J 1 base, leaving 11 bases between the germline ends. The chain's CDR3 is CASSPREANTEAFF. The CDR3 bases are TGTGCCAGCAGCCCTCGGGAGGCGAACACTGAAGCTTTCTTT.

The chain couples TRBV4-1 to TRBJ2-2, with TRBD2 identical over 7 bases. V was clipped by 1 base and J by 6 bases; unmatched bases: 14. The CDR3 runs to 18 residues. Germline CDR1 is MGHRA and CDR2 is YSYEKL. CDR3 sequence reads: CASSQAPGGRSGAGELFF. CDR3 nucleotide sequence: TGCGCCAGCAGCCAAGCTCCCGGGGGGAGGTCTGGTGCCGGGGAGCTGTTTTTT.

J is TRBJ1-1 and V is TRBV4-3; 9 positions agree with TRBD1. The germline CDR1 and CDR2 sequences are LGHNA and YSLEER. CDR3 length: 15 residues. V gave up 3 bases and J gave up 7 bases; unmatched junction bases: 9. CDR3 in DNA: TGCGCCAGCAGCCATGAGACAGGGGGATATGGTGAAGCTTTCTTT. The encoded protein is CASSHETGGYGEAFF.

The chain is built from TRBV7-9 and TRBJ2-7; 8 nucleotides agree with TRBD2. The length of the CDR3 is 14 residues. Germline loops: CDR1 SEHNR, CDR2 FQNEAQ (reference sequence). V trimming: 2 bases; J trimming: 2 bases; junction bases outside the gene matches: 2. The CDR3 DNA reads TGTGCCAGCAGCTTATCGGGACTAGCCTACGAGCAGTACTTC. This encodes CASSLSGLAYEQYF. The variable domain in full, completed from reference TRBV7-9 and TRBJ2-7, reads DTGVSQNPRHKITKRGQNVTFRCDPISEHNRLYWYRQTLGQGPEFLTYFQNEAQLEKSRLLSDRFSAERPKGSFSTLEIQRTEQGDSAMYLCASSLSGLAYEQYFGPGTRLTVT.

The chain uses TRBV28 and TRBJ1-6, with D perhaps matching TRBD1 (6 bases). The CDR3 contains 15 residues. The germline V and J ends were trimmed by 5 bases and 5 bases, with 13 bases remaining between them. From germline, CDR1 is MDHEN and CDR2 SYDVKM. CDR3 loop: CASSPRGLDNSPLHF. In DNA form, the CDR3 reads TGTGCCAGCAGTCCCAGGGGCTTGGATAATTCACCCCTCCACTTT. The whole variable domain, remainder taken from reference TRBV28 and TRBJ1-6, is DVKVTQSSRYLVKRTGEKVFLECVQDMDHENMFWYRQDPGLGLRLIYFSYDVKMKEKGDIPEGYSVSREKKERFSLILESASTNQTSMYLCASSPRGLDNSPLHFGNGTRLTVT.

The rearrangement links TRBV25-1 to TRBJ2-3, with TRBD1 matching over 7 bases. Germline-derived CDR1 and CDR2 are MGHDK and SYGVNS. CDR3 length: 14 amino acids. V dropped 5 bases and J dropped 1; count of bases not matched to a gene: 3. CDR3 coding DNA: TGTGCCAGCAGTTACAGGGGTGGCACAGATACGCAGTATTTT. This codes for CASSYRGGTDTQYF. The complete variable domain, with remaining parts taken from reference TRBV25-1 and TRBJ2-3, reads EADIYQTPRYLVIGTGKKITLECSQTMGHDKMYWYQQDPGMELHLIHYSYGVNSTEKGDLSSESTVSRIRTEHFPLTLESARPSHTSQYLCASSYRGGTDTQYFGPGTRLTVL.

The sample holds one count of this clone. CDR3 amino acids: CASLPHRGQNTEAFF. Here the CDR3 DNA reads TGTGCCAGCCTCCCCCACAGGGGTCAGAACACTGAAGCTTTCTTT. The gene calls are TRBV25-1 and TRBJ1-1, with TRBD1 matching 7 bases. The CDR3 sequence is 15 residues long. V lost 8 bases to trimming and J lost 1 base; unmatched junction nucleotides: 10. CDR1 MGHDK and CDR2 SYGVNS come from the germline V gene.

The chain carries TRBV7-3 and TRBJ2-1, with TRBD2 identical over 13 bases. Germline trimming cut 3 bases from V and 8 bases from J; bases unmatched to any gene: 4. The CDR3 runs 15 residues. CDR1 is SGHTA and CDR2 is FQGTGA in the germline V gene. The CDR3 nucleotides read TGTGCCAGCAGCTTCGGACTAGCGGGAGTCTATGAGCAGTTCTTC. Translated: CASSFGLAGVYEQFF.

J is TRBJ2-1 and V is TRBV7-2; 8 bases are a match to TRBD1. Germline values: CDR1 SGHTA, CDR2 FQGNSA. With V trimmed by 4 bases and J by 2 bases, 7 bases remained unmatched. This CDR3 spans 16 amino acids. CDR3 in DNA: TGTGCCAGCAGCTCCCGACAGGGGCCACCCTACAATGAGCAGTTCTTC. Protein: CASSSRQGPPYNEQFF.

J is TRBJ1-2 and V is TRBV6-5, with 7 bases identical to TRBD1. The V segment lost 10 bases and the J segment 4 bases; nucleotides outside the gene matches: 9. Germline CDR1 is MNHEY and CDR2 is SVGAGI. The length of the CDR3 is 13 residues. CDR3 nucleotide sequence: TGTGCCACGGGACAGTTTTATCCCTATGGCTACACCTTC. This sequence encodes CATGQFYPYGYTF.

The rearrangement joins TRBV7-9 to TRBJ1-2; tentatively, D is TRBD1 (6 bases). CDR1 is SEHNR, CDR2 FQNEAQ, per germline (reference sequence). The CDR3 consists of 14 residues. With 7 bases removed from V and 7 bases from J, the gap between germline ends came to 19 bases. DNA of the CDR3: TGTGCCAGCATCACATGGGGGGGCGCTGGTGGCTACACCTTC. Protein product: CASITWGGAGGYTF.

There are a few counts of this clone. The CDR3 region has the DNA TGCGCCAGCAGCTTGGGCAGGGGAGATTATGGCTACACCTTC. This codes for CASSLGRGDYGYTF. The V call is TRBV5-1, the J call TRBJ1-2; a possible D gene is TRBD1 (6 bases). The length of the CDR3 is 14 residues. V gave up 0 bases and J gave up 5 bases, with 11 bases separating them. Germline lookup yields CDR1 SGHRS and CDR2 YFSETQ.

V is TRBV6-6 and J is TRBJ1-1; 7 bases line up with TRBD1. The germline V gene has CDR1 MNHNY and CDR2 SVGAGI (reference sequence). The V gene end was trimmed by 6 bases and the J gene end by 1 base; junction bases not matched to a gene: 5. The CDR3 extends over 14 amino acids. Here the CDR3 DNA reads TGTGCCAGCAGGACCCAGGGGGAGAACACTGAAGCTTTCTTT. Amino acid sequence: CASRTQGENTEAFF.

This clone was picked up a small number of times. The chain recombines TRBV5-4 with TRBJ2-1, with D maybe TRBD1 (6 bases). Germline V CDR1 and CDR2: SGHNT, YYREEE (reference sequence). This CDR3 is 16 amino acids long. V was cut by 0 bases and J by 8 bases, with 18 bases left in between. The CDR3 loop is CASSLGTALVLDEQFF. As DNA, the CDR3 is TGTGCCAGCAGCTTGGGGACAGCTTTGGTATTGGATGAGCAGTTCTTC.

V usage is TRBV2 and J usage is TRBJ1-2; TRBD1 might be the D (6 bases). V lost 6 bases to trimming and J lost 1 base, with 12 bases between them. The CDR3 has 14 amino acids. Germline assignment: CDR1 SNHLY and CDR2 FYNNEI. The CDR3 region is CASRNQGHNYGYTF. The CDR3 nucleotides are TGTGCCAGCAGGAACCAGGGACATAACTATGGCTACACCTTC.

V gene TRBV7-3 combines with J gene TRBJ2-2; 8 bases agree with TRBD1. Germline V gene data show CDR1 as SGHTA and CDR2 as FQGTGA. CDR3 length: 16 amino acids. V was pared by 1 base and J by 4 bases, with 5 bases of the junction left unmatched. This CDR3 is CASSLNQGASTGELFF. CDR3 DNA: TGTGCCAGCAGCTTAAATCAGGGGGCGAGCACCGGGGAGCTGTTTTTT.

This clone was seen just once. The V and J genes are TRBV9 and TRBJ2-2, with a tentative D call TRBD1 (5 bases). The CDR3 runs 15 residues. Looked up from germline, CDR1 is SGDLS and CDR2 is YYNGEE. The ends were cut back, 1 base at V and 7 bases at J, with 14 bases in the middle. The CDR3 region has the DNA TGTGCCAGCAGCGTAAGTGGCAGGGCTAACGGGGAGCTGTTTTTT. Translation: CASSVSGRANGELFF.

The chain combines TRBV14 with TRBJ2-3; tentatively, D is TRBD2 (6 bases). This CDR3 is built from 16 residues. The germline CDR1 and CDR2 sequences are SGHDN and FVKESK. Trimming removed 6 bases at V and 2 bases at J, with 18 bases between. DNA of the CDR3: TGTGCCAGCAGACGATCCCGGGACTCCTACACAGATACGCAGTATTTT. It specifies CASRRSRDSYTDTQYF.

This clone has just one count. The V gene is TRBV28, the J gene TRBJ2-1, with D unclear. V lost 2 bases to trimming and J lost 4 bases, with 6 bases between them. CDR1 is MDHEN, CDR2 SYDVKM, per germline. The CDR3 totals 13 residues. The CDR3 protein is CASSLGQYNEQFF. In nucleotides, the CDR3 is TGTGCCAGCAGTTTAGGGCAGTACAATGAGCAGTTCTTC.

The chain joins TRBV6-5 to TRBJ1-1; no reliable D call. Germline V CDR1 and CDR2: MNHEY, SVGAGI. V was trimmed by 0 bases and J by 0 bases, leaving 8 bases between them. The CDR3 spans 15 residues. The DNA of the CDR3 is TGTGCCAGCAGTTACTCGACCGGGATGAACACTGAAGCTTTCTTT. Protein product: CASSYSTGMNTEAFF.

The chain is built from TRBV28 and TRBJ2-7, with 9 bases matching TRBD1. The CDR3 has 13 residues. J gave up 5 bases and V 7 bases, and 6 bases lay outside the gene matches. The germline gives CDR1 MDHEN, CDR2 SYDVKM. This CDR3 reads CASNWDRVNEQYF. The CDR3 DNA sequence: TGTGCCAGCAACTGGGACAGGGTCAACGAGCAGTACTTC.

The count of this clone is one. The gene calls are TRBV5-1 and TRBJ2-2; D perhaps matches TRBD1 (5 bases). Deletions cut 4 bases from V and 1 base from J, with 11 bases between. This CDR3 comprises 15 residues. Germline V gene lookup returns CDR1 SGHRS and CDR2 YFSETQ. CDR3 sequence reads: CASSPTGMNTGELFF. In nucleotides, the CDR3 is TGCGCCAGCAGCCCAACAGGAATGAACACCGGGGAGCTGTTTTTT.